The text below deals with one T cell receptor beta chain. Its antigen is still unknown. This CDR3 is built from 15 residues. V was cut by 0 bases and J by 9 bases, with 20 bases left in between. Germline V gives CDR1 DFQATT, CDR2 SNEGSKA (reference sequence). The sample comes from a study of blood T cells in healthy people across ages. Points from the study as a whole: TCR beta diversity was tightly associated with the proportion of naive T cells.

Through a sample-barcoded 5' primer and a J-beta primer mix, a second PCR was run for roughly 7 to 12 cycles. TCRdb analysed the 5' RACE reads with MiXCR anew, one entry per CDR3 protein. The sample consists of around 1,000,000 distinct CDR3 sequences, roughly two fifths of them appearing once. The rearrangement joins TRBV20-1 to TRBJ1-1; possible D gene TRBD1, 6 bases. The clonotype was recovered from a man between 18 and 29 years old in good health. Specimen: blood. The CDR3 loop reads CSARDPLTGLTQAFF. Here the CDR3 DNA reads TGCAGTGCTAGAGATCCCTTGACAGGACTTACTCAAGCTTTCTTT.